The 7 T cell receptor beta chains presented below share a single source sample, sequenced in a study of brain T cells in children with intractable seizures (dated by TCRdb to the early 2020s). The intended sense of this specimen's time point label: blood from clinic visit 5 months post-surgery; TSC patient then seizure free. Receptor amplification or capture employed the immunoSEQ multiplex PCR assay. Imported from immuneACCESS, the table was reduced by TCRdb to in-frame sequences with V and J called. These copies leave out some clones; in studies compared against another copy, an unresolved V gene accounts for under half, and the cause of the remainder is not known. This sample is represented by approximately 330,000 clones; about 93% of them were singletons. 4.5% to 7% of the sample rests with the top ten. Specimen: peripheral blood, collected approximately 5 months after surgery. The receptors come from a boy under three years old with tuberous sclerosis and intractable seizures.

The V and J genes are TRBV9 and TRBJ1-1; 7 bases align to TRBD1. The J segment lost 4 bases and the V segment lost 0 bases, leaving 3 bases of the junction unmatched. The CDR3 runs to 14 residues. CDR1 is SGDLS and CDR2 is YYNGEE in the germline V gene. The CDR3 nucleotides read TGTGCCAGCAGCGTAGGACAGGGTGGCACTGAAGCTTTCTTT. Translated: CASSVGQGGTEAFF.

This clone was counted once. V usage is TRBV7-2 and J usage is TRBJ2-1; 14 nucleotides line up with TRBD2. CDR1 SGHTA and CDR2 FQGNSA come from the germline V gene. The length of the CDR3 is 15 residues. The ends lost 5 bases at V and 5 bases at J; junction bases unmatched: 2. CDR3 DNA: TGTGCCAGCAGCCCGGGACTAGCGGGGGACAATGAGCAGTTCTTC. Protein sequence: CASSPGLAGDNEQFF.

CDR3 region: CASSQGTGEDEQYF. The DNA of the CDR3 is TGCGCCAGCAGTCAGGGGACAGGGGAGGACGAGCAGTACTTC. This chain uses TRBV23-1 with TRBJ2-7, with 10 bases that match TRBD1. TRBV23-1 is filed as an ORF, its function uncertain. This CDR3 has 14 residues. After removal of 3 bases from V and 5 bases from J, the junction contained 4 bases not matched to a gene.

V gene TRBV4-1 combines with J gene TRBJ2-7; 8 bases agree with TRBD2. CDR1 MGHRA and CDR2 YSYEKL come from the germline V gene. V lost 1 base and J lost 1; bases outside the gene matches: 15. This CDR3 is built from 19 residues. CDR3 residues: CASSQGIPTLERGSYEQYF. In nucleotides, the CDR3 is TGCGCCAGCAGCCAAGGTATACCCACCCTCGAGCGGGGGTCCTACGAGCAGTACTTC.

The gene calls are TRBV30 and TRBJ1-2; D not resolved. This CDR3 spans 14 amino acids. The germline CDR1 and CDR2 sequences are GTSNPN and SVGIG (reference sequence). V lost 3 bases and J 4 bases, leaving 15 bases between the germline ends. Written as DNA, the CDR3 is TGTGCCTGGAGCCCCCTTATGGGGTCCTATGGCTACACCTTC. Translated, it gives CAWSPLMGSYGYTF.

The genes are TRBV5-8 and TRBJ1-1, with D unclear. Trimming removed 2 bases from V and 1 base from J, with 6 bases in between. CDR3 length: 13 residues. CDR1 is SGHTS, CDR2 YDEGEE, per germline. CDR3 coding DNA: TGTGCCAGCAGCTTCGCGGGGAACACTGAAGCTTTCTTT. Protein sequence: CASSFAGNTEAFF. The entire variable domain, with the rest obtained from reference TRBV5-8 and TRBJ1-1, is as follows: EAGVTQSPTHLIKTRGQQATLRCSPISGHTSVYWYQQALGLGLQFLLWYDEGEERNRGNFPPRFSGRQFPNYSSELNVNALELEDSALYLCASSFAGNTEAFFGQGTRLTVV.

The rearrangement links TRBV7-2 to TRBJ2-1; 11 bases align to TRBD2. After removal of 2 bases from V and 12 bases from J, the junction contained 12 bases not matched to a gene. There are 16 residues in the CDR3. CDR1 and CDR2 from the germline V gene are SGHTA and FQGNSA. CDR3 residues: CASSLRGSSGGFGQFF. CDR3 sequence (DNA): TGTGCCAGCAGCTTAAGGGGCTCTAGCGGGGGGTTTGGGCAGTTCTTC.